The present TCR beta chain was sequenced within a study of shared clonotypes between healthy human individuals. The germline V gene has CDR1 SGHAT and CDR2 FQNNGV. The CDR3 spans 15 residues. V was clipped by 5 bases and J by 5 bases, with 19 bases between them. This clone was detected only a few times. Caucasian adults residing in Nashville, Tennessee made up all the donors. Unsorted PBMC DNA sequencing spanned ten immunoSEQ deep assay plates. Generated by immunoSEQ multiplex PCR, the TCRdb table keeps only in-frame clones and is missing some. This sample yields roughly 490,000 clones, of which 75% to 85% are seen a single time; over 10% belongs to the top ten.

This chain links TRBV11-2 with TRBJ2-7; D possibly corresponds to TRBD1 (7 bases). This TCR was recovered from a woman in her forties in good health. Some clones in this sample may be carry-over from other donors' samples. The sample was PBMCs. For the CDR3, the DNA is TGTGCCAGCAGCATCAGGGGGGTCAATCCGGACGAGCAGTACTTC. Translating it yields CASSIRGVNPDEQYF. The full variable domain, with the rest looked up from reference TRBV11-2 and TRBJ2-7, is EAGVAQSPRYKIIEKRQSVAFWCNPISGHATLYWYQQILGQGPKLLIQFQNNGVVDDSQLPKDRFSAERLKGVDSTLKIQPAKLEDSAVYLCASSIRGVNPDEQYFGPGTRLTVT.